This entry is about one TCR delta chain. Given a much more abundant clone one base away, this may be a read error. The CDR3 contains 23 residues. V was clipped by 5 bases and J by 0 bases; unmatched bases: 18. The germline V gene has CDR1 GEAIGNYY and CDR2 EKD. The sample belongs to a study of gamma-delta T cells after stem cell transplantation. TCRdb reanalysed the RT-PCR reads via CATT. Of 2,000 to 3,000 delta-chain clones detected, 25% to 30% appear once; the ten largest clones hold roughly 7%. The source of this sequence is a human donor. It is not recorded whose cells these are; they may come from a transplant donor. Sequencing was performed on gamma-delta T cells. V gene TRDV2 combines with J gene TRDJ3, with TRDD3 matching over 13 bases. The CDR3 nucleotides are TGTGCCTGTGGTGTGACTGGGGGATACGCCGAATTACCGAGCTCCTGGGACACCCGACAGATGTTTTTC. Protein: CACGVTGGYAELPSSWDTRQMFF.